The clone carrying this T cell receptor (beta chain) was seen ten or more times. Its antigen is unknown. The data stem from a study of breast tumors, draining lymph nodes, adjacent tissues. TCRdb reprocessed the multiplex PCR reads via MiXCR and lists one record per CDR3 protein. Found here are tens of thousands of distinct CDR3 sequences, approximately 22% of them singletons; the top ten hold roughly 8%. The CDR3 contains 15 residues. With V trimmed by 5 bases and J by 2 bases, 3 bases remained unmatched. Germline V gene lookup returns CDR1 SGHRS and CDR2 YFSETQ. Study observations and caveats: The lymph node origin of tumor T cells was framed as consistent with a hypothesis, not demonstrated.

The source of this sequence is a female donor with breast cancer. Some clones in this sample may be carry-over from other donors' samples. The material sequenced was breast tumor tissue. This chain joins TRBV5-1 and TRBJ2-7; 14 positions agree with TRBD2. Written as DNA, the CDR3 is TGCGCCAGCAGGATGGGACTAGCGGGGGCCTACGAGCAGTACTTC. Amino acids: CASRMGLAGAYEQYF.